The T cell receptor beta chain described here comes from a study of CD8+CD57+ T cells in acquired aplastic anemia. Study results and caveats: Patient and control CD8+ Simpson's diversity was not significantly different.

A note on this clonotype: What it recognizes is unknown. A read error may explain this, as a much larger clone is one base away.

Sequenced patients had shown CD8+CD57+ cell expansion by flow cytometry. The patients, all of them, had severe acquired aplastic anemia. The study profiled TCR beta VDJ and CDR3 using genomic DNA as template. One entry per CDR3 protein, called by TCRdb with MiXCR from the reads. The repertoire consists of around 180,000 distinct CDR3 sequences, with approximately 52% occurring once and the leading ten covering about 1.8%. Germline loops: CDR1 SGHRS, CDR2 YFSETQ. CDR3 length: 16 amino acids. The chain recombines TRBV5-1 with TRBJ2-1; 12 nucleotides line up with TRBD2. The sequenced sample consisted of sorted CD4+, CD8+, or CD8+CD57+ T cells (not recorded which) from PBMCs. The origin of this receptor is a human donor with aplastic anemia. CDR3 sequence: CAGSPPGLAGLDEQFF. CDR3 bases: TGCGCCGGCAGCCCGCCCGGACTAGCGGGGTTGGATGAGCAGTTCTTC.